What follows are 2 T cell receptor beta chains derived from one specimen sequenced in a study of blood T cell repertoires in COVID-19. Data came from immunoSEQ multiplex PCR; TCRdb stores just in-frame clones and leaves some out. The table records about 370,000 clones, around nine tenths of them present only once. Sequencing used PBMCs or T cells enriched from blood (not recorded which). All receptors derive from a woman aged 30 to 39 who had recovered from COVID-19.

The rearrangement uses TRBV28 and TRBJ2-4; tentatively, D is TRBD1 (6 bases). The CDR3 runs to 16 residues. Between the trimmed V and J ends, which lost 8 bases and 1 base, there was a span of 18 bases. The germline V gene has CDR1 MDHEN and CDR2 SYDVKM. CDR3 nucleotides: TGTGCCAGCTCCACTAGGGGGATTGGCGCCAAAAACATTCAGTACTTC. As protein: CASSTRGIGAKNIQYF.

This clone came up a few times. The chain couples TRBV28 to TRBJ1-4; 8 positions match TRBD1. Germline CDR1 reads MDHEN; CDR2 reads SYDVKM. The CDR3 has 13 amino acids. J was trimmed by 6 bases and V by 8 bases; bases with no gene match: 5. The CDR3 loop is CASRGTGYEKLFF. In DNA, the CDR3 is TGTGCCAGCCGCGGGACAGGTTATGAAAAACTGTTTTTT.